This T cell receptor (beta chain) was recovered during a study of blood T cell repertoires in COVID-19. Study-wide context: The analysed material was cDNA or gDNA that came from T cells, B-cell-depleted T cells, or PBMCs.

This clone was counted a few times. Germline V lookup: CDR1 LNHDA, CDR2 SQIVND (reference sequence). The V and J ends lost 3 bases and 8 bases respectively, with 14 bases between them. The CDR3 has 14 amino acids. How the authors handled the data: Amplification from reference gene primers served as the basis for estimated nucleated cell counts. Only in-frame clones appear in the TCRdb table, and some are missing; sequencing was by immunoSEQ multiplex PCR. For V, J and clone size, that table is used; D and trimming come from the DNA. The data contain roughly 150,000 clones, around nine tenths of them singletons.

This receptor was identified in a human donor in a cohort sampled during active COVID-19. This chain uses TRBV19 with TRBJ1-5; possible D gene TRBD1, 5 bases. The specimen was peripheral blood. CDR3 sequence: CASSIGRAEKPQHF. CDR3 DNA sequence: TGTGCCAGTAGTATCGGCAGGGCGGAGAAGCCCCAGCATTTT.